Listed below are T cell receptor beta chains from one sample, sequenced in a study of CD8+ T cells in alopecia areata. TCRdb's copy holds only in-frame clones and misses some; the assay was immunoSEQ multiplex PCR. Of 110,000 to 150,000 clones listed, 51% are singletons. Sample: CD4+ T cells sorted from blood, taken at week 0. These receptor sequences come from a human donor with alopecia areata. The CDR3 runs from the conserved cysteine through the conserved F or W. The D gene is left open where the match is weak. A clone size is listed for some rows: how often the clone was seen (once, few, many), or a class if it is expanded.

j_gene	v_gene	d_gene	abundance	CDR3nt	CDR3aa
TRBJ2-3	TRBV5-1	.	.	TGCGCCAGCAGCTTAGAGAGGGGCCCAGATACGCAGTATTTT	CASSLERGPDTQYF
TRBJ1-5	TRBV30	.	.	TGTGCCTGGAGTGTACTTGGGGGATCTCAGCCCCAGCATTTT	CAWSVLGGSQPQHF
TRBJ2-5	TRBV27	.	.	TGTGCCAGCAGTTTATGGGAGACCCAGTACTTC	CASSLWETQYF
TRBJ2-6	TRBV5-4	.	few	TGTGCCAGCAGCCCACAGAGGGGTCTTGGGGCCAACGTCCTGACTTTC	CASSPQRGLGANVLTF
TRBJ1-3	TRBV5-1	.	few	TGCGCCAGCAGCTCGGGACTAGACAATGGAAACACCATATATTTT	CASSSGLDNGNTIYF
TRBJ2-7	TRBV7-9	TRBD2	.	TGTGCCGGACGCCCAAGCGGGAGTAACGAGCAGTACTTC	CAGRPSGSNEQYF
TRBJ1-2	TRBV29-1	.	few	TGCAGCGGTGACACCGGGACAATAGGCTACACCTTC	CSGDTGTIGYTF
TRBJ2-1	TRBV2	.	.	TGTGCCTCCGCCCCCTACAATGAGCAGTTCTTC	CASAPYNEQFF
TRBJ1-5	TRBV29-1	.	.	TGCAGCGTTAGGCAGGGTAATCAGCCCCAGCATTTT	CSVRQGNQPQHF
TRBJ2-7	TRBV28	.	.	TGTGCCAGCACCTGGGGGGCCTCCTACGAGCAGTACTTC	CASTWGASYEQYF
TRBJ1-5	TRBV19	.	.	TGTGCCAGTAAGGGGGTTGGGCAGCCCCAGCATTTT	CASKGVGQPQHF
TRBJ2-2	TRBV29-1	.	.	TGCAGCTCGGTGTCTTTGAACACCGGGGAGCTGTTTTTT	CSSVSLNTGELFF
TRBJ1-1	TRBV7-2	.	.	TGTGCCAGCAGCGTCCAACAGGGTAACACTGAAGCTTTCTTT	CASSVQQGNTEAFF
TRBJ1-5	TRBV19	.	.	TGTGCCAGTAGTTACGAGAGGGGCTCCGGACATAAGAGCAATCAGCCCCAGCATTTT	CASSYERGSGHKSNQPQHF
TRBJ2-5	TRBV6-5	TRBD1	.	TGTGCCAGCAGTTACTCGAGAGACAGGGGGAAGACCCAGTACTTC	CASSYSRDRGKTQYF
TRBJ2-7	TRBV29-1	TRBD1	.	TGCAGCGTCCATCCCGGGACAGTAGAGGAACGGCAGTACTTC	CSVHPGTVEERQYF
TRBJ2-7	TRBV2	TRBD1	few	TGTGCCAGCAGTGAAGCCTACTCAACTCAGGGACAGGGACTTGGCGAGCAGTACTTC	CASSEAYSTQGQGLGEQYF
TRBJ2-5	TRBV15	TRBD1	.	TGTGCCACCGGGACAGGGGAAGAGACCCAGTACTTC	CATGTGEETQYF
TRBJ1-5	TRBV6-5	.	few	TGTGCCAGCAGTTCCGGTCGAAATCAGCCCCAGCATTTT	CASSSGRNQPQHF
TRBJ2-7	TRBV5-6	TRBD2	.	TGTGCCCCCCCCACAAGAAGGGGAGGGGTGGACGAGCAGTACTTC	CAPPTRRGGVDEQYF
TRBJ2-4	TRBV28	.	few	TGTGCCAGCAGCTCTTACCCACGATCGAAAAACATTCAGTACTTC	CASSSYPRSKNIQYF
TRBJ2-7	TRBV28	TRBD1	few	TGTGCCAGCAGTTTACACACAGGGGGTTTCGGCGAGCAGTACTTC	CASSLHTGGFGEQYF
TRBJ2-3	TRBV27	.	.	TGTGCCAGCAGAGGGTGGAGCACAGATACGCAGTATTTT	CASRGWSTDTQYF
TRBJ2-5	TRBV4-3	TRBD1	.	TGCGCCAGCAGCCCAGGGGGCCGGATGGGGGGGACCCAGTACTTC	CASSPGGRMGGTQYF
TRBJ2-3	TRBV11-2	TRBD2	.	TGTGCCAGCAGCTTGGGTGGGCGGGGGACAGATACGCAGTATTTT	CASSLGGRGTDTQYF
TRBJ2-7	TRBV2	TRBD2	.	TGTGCCAGCAGTGTCAGGCTAGCGGGAGTATCGGGGCAGTACTTC	CASSVRLAGVSGQYF
TRBJ1-2	TRBV21-1	.	few	TGTGCCAGCAGCAAAGCAAGAGACAACCAGACCCAGGGCTACACCTTC	CASSKARDNQTQGYTF
TRBJ2-7	TRBV11-2	TRBD2	once	TGTGCCAGCAGCGTTGGGACTAGCGGGAGTTACGAGCAGTACTTC	CASSVGTSGSYEQYF
TRBJ2-5	TRBV25-1	.	.	TGTGCCAGCAGTGAAAGGTTGCCGTCAGAGACCCAGTACTTC	CASSERLPSETQYF
TRBJ2-1	TRBV9	TRBD2	.	TGTGCCAGCAGCTCAACCTCGACAGTGGGGACTAGCGGGATCTATGAGCAGTTCTTC	CASSSTSTVGTSGIYEQFF
TRBJ1-1	TRBV15	.	.	TGTGCCACCAGCAGAGATAAGGGCACTGAAGCTTTCTTT	CATSRDKGTEAFF
TRBJ2-7	TRBV29-1	TRBD1	.	TGCAGCGTGGGGGACAGCTCCTACGAGCAGTACTTC	CSVGDSSYEQYF
TRBJ2-7	TRBV9	.	.	TGTGCCAGCAGCGTGACTGTTGGCCCCTACGAGCAGTACTTC	CASSVTVGPYEQYF
TRBJ1-2	TRBV29-1	.	.	TGCAGCGTTGAACGACAAGATCTCTGGTATGGCTACACCTTC	CSVERQDLWYGYTF
TRBJ1-2	TRBV4-3	.	.	TGCGCCAGCAGCCAAGGAACCGGGACTCCAATCGGTGGCTACACCTTC	CASSQGTGTPIGGYTF
TRBJ2-2	TRBV14	.	.	TGTGCCAGCAGCCAAGATTTGGTTCCGGGGTTACCGAACACCGGGGAGCTGTTTTTT	CASSQDLVPGLPNTGELFF
TRBJ2-7	TRBV7-8	.	few	TGTGCCAGCAGCCGGGGGTCCAAATACGAGCAGTACTTC	CASSRGSKYEQYF
TRBJ2-1	TRBV4-3	TRBD2	few	TGCGCCAGCAGCCAAGGCGCAGTAGCGGGAGATGAGCAGTTCTTC	CASSQGAVAGDEQFF
TRBJ1-5	TRBV2	.	.	TGTGCCAGCAGTGCACAGGTTAATCAGCCCCAGCATTTT	CASSAQVNQPQHF
TRBJ2-5	TRBV7-8	.	.	TGTGCCACCAGGGGGGCCTCACCCCGGGAGACCCAGTACTTC	CATRGASPRETQYF
TRBJ2-7	TRBV6-5	TRBD1	once	TGTGCCAGCAGGCGACAGGGGTCCTACGAGCAGTACTTC	CASRRQGSYEQYF
TRBJ2-7	TRBV7-8	TRBD2	.	TGTGCCATCCCGAGCGTAGCGGGAGTATCTTACGAGCAGTACTTC	CAIPSVAGVSYEQYF
TRBJ1-4	TRBV6-6	.	.	TGTGCCAGCCAAGGCACAGATGAAAAACTGTTTTTT	CASQGTDEKLFF
TRBJ2-7	TRBV28	.	.	TGTGCCAGCAGTTTGTCGCAGGGGAGCTACGAGCAGTACTTC	CASSLSQGSYEQYF
TRBJ1-4	TRBV7-8	.	few	TGTGCCAGCAGCGCTCGGTCTTATCGGGGTGAAAAACTGTTTTTT	CASSARSYRGEKLFF
TRBJ2-7	TRBV7-2	.	.	TGTGCCAGCAGCCATGGGGCCGGCGAGCAGTACTTC	CASSHGAGEQYF
TRBJ2-3	TRBV11-2	.	.	TGTGCCAGCAGCTTAGATCGGTGGAGCACAGGTACGCAGTATTTT	CASSLDRWSTGTQYF
TRBJ2-1	TRBV4-3	.	.	TGCGCCAGCAGCCAAGAACAGGACTACTACAATGAGCAGTTCTTC	CASSQEQDYYNEQFF
TRBJ2-7	TRBV29-1	.	.	TGCAGCGCCATGCGCGGGTCCTACGAGCAGTACTTC	CSAMRGSYEQYF
TRBJ2-1	TRBV6-5	.	.	TGTGCCAGCAGTTACTCGAGAACAGGCCTCACCGGAAAGTTCTTC	CASSYSRTGLTGKFF
TRBJ1-2	TRBV4-1	.	.	TGCGCCAGCAGCCAAGAAGCAGGGGCTTATAGCTACACCTTC	CASSQEAGAYSYTF
TRBJ2-7	TRBV30	.	few	TGTGCCTGGAGTGCCACCCTCTCCGAGCAGTACTTC	CAWSATLSEQYF
TRBJ2-3	TRBV6-6	.	many	TGTGCCAGCGTTTATGGGGGGATTAGCACAGATACGCAGTATTTT	CASVYGGISTDTQYF
TRBJ1-2	TRBV28	.	once	TGTGCCAGCAGTCCAGGGTACTATGGCTACACCTTC	CASSPGYYGYTF